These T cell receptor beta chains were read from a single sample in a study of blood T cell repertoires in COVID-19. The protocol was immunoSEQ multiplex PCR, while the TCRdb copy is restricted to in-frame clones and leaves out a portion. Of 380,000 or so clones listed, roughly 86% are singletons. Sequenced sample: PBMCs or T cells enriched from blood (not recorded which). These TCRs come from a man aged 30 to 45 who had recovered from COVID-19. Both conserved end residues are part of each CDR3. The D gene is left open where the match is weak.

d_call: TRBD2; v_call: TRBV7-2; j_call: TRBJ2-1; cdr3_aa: CASSLKLAGGSDEQFF
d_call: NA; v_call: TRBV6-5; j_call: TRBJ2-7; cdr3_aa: CASSYGGGGNSYEQYF
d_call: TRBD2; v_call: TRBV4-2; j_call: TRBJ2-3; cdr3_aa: CASSYFARGTTDTQYF
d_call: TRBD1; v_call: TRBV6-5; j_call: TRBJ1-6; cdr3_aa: CASRPLTGLNSPLHF
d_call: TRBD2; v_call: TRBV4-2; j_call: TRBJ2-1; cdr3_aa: CASSQTSGGYNEQFF
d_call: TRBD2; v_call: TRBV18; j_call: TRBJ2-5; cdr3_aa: CAATGGAQETQYF
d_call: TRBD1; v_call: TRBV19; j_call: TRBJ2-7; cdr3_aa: CASSMDRGLNEQYF
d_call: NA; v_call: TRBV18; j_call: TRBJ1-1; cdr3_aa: CASSPVEGRVNTEAFF
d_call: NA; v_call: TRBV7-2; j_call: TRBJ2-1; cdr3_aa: CASSPVSSYNEQFF
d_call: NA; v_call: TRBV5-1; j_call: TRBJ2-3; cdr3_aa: CASSLGRTDTQYF
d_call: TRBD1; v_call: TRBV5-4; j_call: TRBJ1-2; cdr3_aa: CASRMGQGFNYGYTF
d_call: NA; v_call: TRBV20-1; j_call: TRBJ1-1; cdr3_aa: CSALLGTEAFF
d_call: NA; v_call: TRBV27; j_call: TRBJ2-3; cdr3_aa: CASSFGVGTDTQYF
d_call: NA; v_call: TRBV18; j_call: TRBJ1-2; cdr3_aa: CASSPPGGLNYGYTF
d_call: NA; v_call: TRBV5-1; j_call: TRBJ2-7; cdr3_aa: CASSLGTDLYEQYF
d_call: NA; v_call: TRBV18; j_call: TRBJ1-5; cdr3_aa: CASSIEYRQPQHF
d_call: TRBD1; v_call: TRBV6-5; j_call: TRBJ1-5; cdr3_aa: CASSYSRQGAGQPQHF
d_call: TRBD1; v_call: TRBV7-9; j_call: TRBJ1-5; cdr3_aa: CASSPAPDRANQPQHF
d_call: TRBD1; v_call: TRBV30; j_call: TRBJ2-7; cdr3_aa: CAWSVGTGPYEQYF
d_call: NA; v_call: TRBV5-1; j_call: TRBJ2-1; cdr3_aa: CASSSDSPFYNEQFF
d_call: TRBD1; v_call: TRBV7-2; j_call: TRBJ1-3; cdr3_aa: CASSFRDRESGNTIYF
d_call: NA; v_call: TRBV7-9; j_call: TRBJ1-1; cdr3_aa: CASSLRQGEGVAFF
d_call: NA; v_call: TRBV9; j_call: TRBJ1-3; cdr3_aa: CASSGENTIYF
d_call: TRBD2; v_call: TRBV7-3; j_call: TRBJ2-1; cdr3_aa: CASSFQRGAYNEQFF
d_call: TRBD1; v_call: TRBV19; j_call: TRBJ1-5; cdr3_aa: CASSPQDRGLRTGQPQHF
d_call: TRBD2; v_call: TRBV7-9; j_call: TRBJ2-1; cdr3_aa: CATQRGVYNEQFF
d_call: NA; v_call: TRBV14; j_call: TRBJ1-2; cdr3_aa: CASSQAPLYGPGYTF
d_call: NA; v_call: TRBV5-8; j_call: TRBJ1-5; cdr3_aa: CASSFGWIRERGQPQHF
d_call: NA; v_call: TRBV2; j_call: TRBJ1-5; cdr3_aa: CASSGEGVSNQPQHF
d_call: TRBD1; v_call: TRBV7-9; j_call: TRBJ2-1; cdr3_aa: CASSHRGPRYNEQFF
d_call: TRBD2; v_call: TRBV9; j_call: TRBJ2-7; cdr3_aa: CASSSERGSSYEQYF
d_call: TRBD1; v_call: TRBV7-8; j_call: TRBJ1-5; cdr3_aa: CASSLEPDRAYSNQPQHF
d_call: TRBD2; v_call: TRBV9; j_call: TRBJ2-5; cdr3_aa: CASSPAGLASETQYF
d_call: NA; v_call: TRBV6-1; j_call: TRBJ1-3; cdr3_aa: CASSESPSTGNTIYF
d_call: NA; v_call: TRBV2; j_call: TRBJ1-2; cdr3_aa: CASIVLNYGYTF
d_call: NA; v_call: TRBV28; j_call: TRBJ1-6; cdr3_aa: CASSLPTAQDSPLHF